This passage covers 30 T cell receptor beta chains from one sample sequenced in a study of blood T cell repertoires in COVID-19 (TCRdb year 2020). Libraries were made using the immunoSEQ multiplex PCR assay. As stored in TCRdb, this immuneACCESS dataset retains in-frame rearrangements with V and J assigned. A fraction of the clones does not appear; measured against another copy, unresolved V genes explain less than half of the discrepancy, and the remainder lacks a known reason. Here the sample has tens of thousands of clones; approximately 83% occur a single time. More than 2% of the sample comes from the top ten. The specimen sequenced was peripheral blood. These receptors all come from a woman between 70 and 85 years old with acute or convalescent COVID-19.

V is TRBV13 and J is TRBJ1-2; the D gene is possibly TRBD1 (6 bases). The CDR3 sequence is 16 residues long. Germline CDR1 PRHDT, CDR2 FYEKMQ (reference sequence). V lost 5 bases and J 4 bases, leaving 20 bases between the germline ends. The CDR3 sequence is CASSRGGFFRTYGYTF. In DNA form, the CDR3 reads TGTGCCAGCAGCAGAGGGGGATTTTTTAGGACCTATGGCTACACCTTC.

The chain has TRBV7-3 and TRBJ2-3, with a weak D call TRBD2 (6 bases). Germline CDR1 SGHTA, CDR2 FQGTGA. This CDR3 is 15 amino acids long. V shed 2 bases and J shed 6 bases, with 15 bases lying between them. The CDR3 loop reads CASSLYGGAGDTQYF. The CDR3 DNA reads TGTGCCAGCAGCTTATACGGGGGAGCAGGGGATACGCAGTATTTT.

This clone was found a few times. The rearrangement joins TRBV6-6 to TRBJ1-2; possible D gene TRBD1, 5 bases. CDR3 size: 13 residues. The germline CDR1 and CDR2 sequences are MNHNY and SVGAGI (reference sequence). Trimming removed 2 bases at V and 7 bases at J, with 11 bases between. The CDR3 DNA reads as TGTGCCAGCAGTTACAAGACAGACGGTGGCTACACCTTC. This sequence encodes CASSYKTDGGYTF.

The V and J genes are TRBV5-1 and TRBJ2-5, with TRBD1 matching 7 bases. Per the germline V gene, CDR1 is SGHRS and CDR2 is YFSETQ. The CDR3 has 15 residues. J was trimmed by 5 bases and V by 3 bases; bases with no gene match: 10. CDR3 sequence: CASSSSGTATETQYF. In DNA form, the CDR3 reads TGCGCCAGCAGCTCTTCCGGGACAGCTACCGAGACCCAGTACTTC.

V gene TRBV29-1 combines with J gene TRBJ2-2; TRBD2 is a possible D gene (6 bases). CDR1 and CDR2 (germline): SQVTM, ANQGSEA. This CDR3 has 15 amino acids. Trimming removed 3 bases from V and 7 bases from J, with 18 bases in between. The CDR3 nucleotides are TGCAGCGTTGAGACGGGGGAATTTAAAGGCGGGGAGCTGTTTTTT. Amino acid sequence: CSVETGEFKGGELFF.

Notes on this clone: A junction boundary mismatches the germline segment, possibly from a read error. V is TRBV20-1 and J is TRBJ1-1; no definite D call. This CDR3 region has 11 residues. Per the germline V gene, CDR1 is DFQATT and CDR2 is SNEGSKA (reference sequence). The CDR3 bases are TGCAGTGCTAGTCAACGGACGCGGGATGTCTTT. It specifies CSASQRTRDVF.

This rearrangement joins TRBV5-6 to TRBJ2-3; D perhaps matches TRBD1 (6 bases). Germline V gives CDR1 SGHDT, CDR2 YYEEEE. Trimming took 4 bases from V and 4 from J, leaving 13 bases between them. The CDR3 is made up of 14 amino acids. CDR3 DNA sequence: TGTGCCAGCAGCCGACCTACAGGGTCAGATACGCAGTATTTT. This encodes CASSRPTGSDTQYF. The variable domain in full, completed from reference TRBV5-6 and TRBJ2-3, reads DAGVTQSPTHLIKTRGQQVTLRCSPKSGHDTVSWYQQALGQGPQFIFQYYEEEERQRGNFPDRFSGHQFPNYSSELNVNALLLGDSALYLCASSRPTGSDTQYFGPGTRLTVL.

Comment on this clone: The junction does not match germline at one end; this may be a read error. The CDR3 loop is CASSLFTSGGPENF. Written as DNA, the CDR3 is TGTGCCAGCAGCTTGTTTACTAGCGGGGGCCCGGAGAACTTC. V usage is TRBV7-9 and J usage is TRBJ2-7; 11 positions match TRBD2. This CDR3 spans 14 amino acids. Germline assignment: CDR1 SEHNR and CDR2 FQNEAQ (reference sequence). Full variable domain (rest looked up from reference TRBV7-9 and TRBJ2-7): DTGVSQNPRHKITKRGQNVTFRCDPISEHNRLYWYRQTLGQGPEFLTYFQNEAQLEKSRLLSDRFSAERPKGSFSTLEIQRTEQGDSAMYLCASSLFTSGGPENFGPGTRLTVT.

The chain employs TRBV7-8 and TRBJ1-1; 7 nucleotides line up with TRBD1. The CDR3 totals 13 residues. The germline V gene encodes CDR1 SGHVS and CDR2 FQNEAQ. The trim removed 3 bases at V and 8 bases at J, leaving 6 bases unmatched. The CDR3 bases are TGTGCCAGCAGCTTGGGGAGACAGGGAGAAGCTTTCTTT. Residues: CASSLGRQGEAFF.

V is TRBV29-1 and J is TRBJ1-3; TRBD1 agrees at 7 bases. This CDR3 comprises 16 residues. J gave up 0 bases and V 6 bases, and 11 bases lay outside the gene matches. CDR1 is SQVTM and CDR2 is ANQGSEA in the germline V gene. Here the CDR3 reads CSVSRDSQSSGNTIYF. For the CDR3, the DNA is TGCAGCGTATCCCGGGACAGCCAAAGCTCTGGAAACACCATATATTTT. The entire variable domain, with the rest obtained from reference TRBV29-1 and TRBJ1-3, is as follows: SAVISQKPSRDICQRGTSLTIQCQVDSQVTMMFWYRQQPGQSLTLIATANQGSEATYESGFVIDKFPISRPNLTFSTLTVSNMSPEDSSIYLCSVSRDSQSSGNTIYFGEGSWLTVV.

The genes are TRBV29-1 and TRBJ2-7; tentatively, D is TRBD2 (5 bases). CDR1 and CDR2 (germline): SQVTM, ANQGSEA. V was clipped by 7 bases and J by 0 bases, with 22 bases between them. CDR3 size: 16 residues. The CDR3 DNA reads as TGCAGCGCCGTGGGGAGTTTTTCTACCAGCTCCTACGAGCAGTACTTC. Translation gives CSAVGSFSTSSYEQYF.

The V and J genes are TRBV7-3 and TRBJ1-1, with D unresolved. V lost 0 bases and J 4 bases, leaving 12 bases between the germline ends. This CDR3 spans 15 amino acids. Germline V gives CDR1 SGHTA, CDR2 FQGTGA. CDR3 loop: CASSLTPGLGTEAFF. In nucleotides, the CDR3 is TGTGCCAGCAGCTTAACTCCGGGGTTAGGCACTGAAGCTTTCTTT.

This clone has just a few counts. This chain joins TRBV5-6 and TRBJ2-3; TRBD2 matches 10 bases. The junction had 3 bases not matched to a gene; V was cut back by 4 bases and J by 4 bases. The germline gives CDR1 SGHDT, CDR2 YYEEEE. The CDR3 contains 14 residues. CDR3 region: CASSPSGGADTQYF. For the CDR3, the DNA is TGTGCCAGCAGCCCAAGCGGGGGGGCAGATACGCAGTATTTT.

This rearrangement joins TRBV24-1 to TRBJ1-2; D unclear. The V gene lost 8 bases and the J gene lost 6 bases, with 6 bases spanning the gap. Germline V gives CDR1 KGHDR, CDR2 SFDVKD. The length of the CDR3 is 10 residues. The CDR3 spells CATNSNGYTF. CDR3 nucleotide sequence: TGTGCCACCAACAGTAATGGCTACACCTTC.

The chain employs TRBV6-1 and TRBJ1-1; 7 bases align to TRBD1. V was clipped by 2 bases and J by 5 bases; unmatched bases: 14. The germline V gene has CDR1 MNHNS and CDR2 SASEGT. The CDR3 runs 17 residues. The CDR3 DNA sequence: TGTGCCAGCAGTGAAAGGAGGAGCGCCAGGGGGAATACTGAAGCTTTCTTT. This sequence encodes CASSERRSARGNTEAFF.

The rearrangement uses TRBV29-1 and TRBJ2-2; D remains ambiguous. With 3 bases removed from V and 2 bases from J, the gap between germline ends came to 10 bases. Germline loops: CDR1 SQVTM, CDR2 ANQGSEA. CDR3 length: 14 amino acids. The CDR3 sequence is CSVDTEGNTGELFF. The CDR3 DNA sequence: TGCAGCGTTGACACAGAAGGCAACACCGGGGAGCTGTTTTTT.

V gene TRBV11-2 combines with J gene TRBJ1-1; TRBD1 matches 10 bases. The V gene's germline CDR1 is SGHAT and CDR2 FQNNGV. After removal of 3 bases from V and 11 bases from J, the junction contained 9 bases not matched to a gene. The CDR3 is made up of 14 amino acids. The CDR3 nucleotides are TGTGCCAGCAGCTTTACCGGGACAGGGGAGCGGGCTTTCTTT. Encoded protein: CASSFTGTGERAFF.

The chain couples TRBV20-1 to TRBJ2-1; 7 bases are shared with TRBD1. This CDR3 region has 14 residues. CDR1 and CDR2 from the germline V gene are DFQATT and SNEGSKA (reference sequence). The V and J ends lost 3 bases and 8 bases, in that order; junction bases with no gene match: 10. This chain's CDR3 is CSASSEGAQDEQFF. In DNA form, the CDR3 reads TGCAGTGCTAGTAGCGAGGGGGCGCAGGATGAGCAGTTCTTC.

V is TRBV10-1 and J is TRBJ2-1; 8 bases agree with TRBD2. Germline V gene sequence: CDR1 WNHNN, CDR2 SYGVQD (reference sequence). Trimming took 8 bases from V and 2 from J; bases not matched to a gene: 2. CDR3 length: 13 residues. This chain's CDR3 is CASGGLAYNEQFF. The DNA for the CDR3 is TGCGCCAGCGGGGGACTAGCCTACAATGAGCAGTTCTTC.

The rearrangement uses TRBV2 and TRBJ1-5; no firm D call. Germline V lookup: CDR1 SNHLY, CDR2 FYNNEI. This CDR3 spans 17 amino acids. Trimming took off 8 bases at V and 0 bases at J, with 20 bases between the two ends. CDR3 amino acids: CASVAEQRINSNQPQHF. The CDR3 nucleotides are TGTGCCAGCGTAGCCGAGCAAAGGATTAATAGCAATCAGCCCCAGCATTTT.

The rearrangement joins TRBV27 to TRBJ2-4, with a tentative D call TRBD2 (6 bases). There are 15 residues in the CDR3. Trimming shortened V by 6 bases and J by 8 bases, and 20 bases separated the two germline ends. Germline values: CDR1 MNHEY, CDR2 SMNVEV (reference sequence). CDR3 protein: CASRPLMGRGDIQYF. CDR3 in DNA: TGTGCCAGCAGACCACTTATGGGCCGCGGGGACATTCAGTACTTC.

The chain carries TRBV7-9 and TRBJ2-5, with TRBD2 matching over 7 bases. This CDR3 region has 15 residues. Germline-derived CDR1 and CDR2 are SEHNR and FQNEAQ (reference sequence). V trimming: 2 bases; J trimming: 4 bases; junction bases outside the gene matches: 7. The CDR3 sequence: CASSLYLGTIETQYF. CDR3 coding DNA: TGTGCCAGCAGCTTATATCTGGGGACTATAGAGACCCAGTACTTC.

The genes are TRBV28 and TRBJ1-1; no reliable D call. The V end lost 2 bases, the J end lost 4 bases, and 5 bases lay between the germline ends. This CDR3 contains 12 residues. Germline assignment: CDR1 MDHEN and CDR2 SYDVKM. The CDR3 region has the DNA TGTGCCAGCAGTTTAAGCTTCACTGAAGCTTTCTTT. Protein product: CASSLSFTEAFF. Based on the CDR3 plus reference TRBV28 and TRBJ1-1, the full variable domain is DVKVTQSSRYLVKRTGEKVFLECVQDMDHENMFWYRQDPGLGLRLIYFSYDVKMKEKGDIPEGYSVSREKKERFSLILESASTNQTSMYLCASSLSFTEAFFGQGTRLTVV.

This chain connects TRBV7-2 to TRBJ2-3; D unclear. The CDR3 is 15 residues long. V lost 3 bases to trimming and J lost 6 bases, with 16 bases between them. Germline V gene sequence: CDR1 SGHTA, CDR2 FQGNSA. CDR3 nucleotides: TGTGCCAGCAGCTTTGGCTTCACAGCCCCCGATACGCAGTATTTT. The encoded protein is CASSFGFTAPDTQYF.

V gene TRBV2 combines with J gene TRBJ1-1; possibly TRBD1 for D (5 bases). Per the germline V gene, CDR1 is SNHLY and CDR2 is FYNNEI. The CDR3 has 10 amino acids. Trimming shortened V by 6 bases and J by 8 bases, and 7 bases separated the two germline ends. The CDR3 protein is CASSQGEAFF. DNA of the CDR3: TGTGCCAGCAGCCAGGGCGAAGCTTTCTTT.

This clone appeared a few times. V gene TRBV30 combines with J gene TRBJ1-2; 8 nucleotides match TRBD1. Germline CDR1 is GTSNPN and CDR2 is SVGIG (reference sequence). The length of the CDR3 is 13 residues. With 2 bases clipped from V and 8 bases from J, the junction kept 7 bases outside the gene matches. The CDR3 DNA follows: TGTGCCTGGAGTAGGGACAGGCCGCGCGGCTACACCTTC. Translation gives CAWSRDRPRGYTF.

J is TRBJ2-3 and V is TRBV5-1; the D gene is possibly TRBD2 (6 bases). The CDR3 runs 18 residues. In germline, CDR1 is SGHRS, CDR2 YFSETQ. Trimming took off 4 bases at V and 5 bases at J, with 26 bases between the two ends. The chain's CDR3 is CASSDPKDGGPKIDTQYF. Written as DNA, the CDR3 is TGCGCCAGCAGCGATCCGAAGGACGGGGGACCGAAAATAGATACGCAGTATTTT. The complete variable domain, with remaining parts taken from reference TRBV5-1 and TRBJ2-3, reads KAGVTQTPRYLIKTRGQQVTLSCSPISGHRSVSWYQQTPGQGLQFLFEYFSETQRNKGNFPGRFSGRQFSNSRSEMNVSTLELGDSALYLCASSDPKDGGPKIDTQYFGPGTRLTVL.

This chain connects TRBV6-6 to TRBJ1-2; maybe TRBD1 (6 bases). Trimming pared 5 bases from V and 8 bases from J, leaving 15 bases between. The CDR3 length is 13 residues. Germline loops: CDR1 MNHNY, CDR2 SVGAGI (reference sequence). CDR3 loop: CASSQQGIGGYTF. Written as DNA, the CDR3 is TGTGCCAGCAGTCAACAGGGAATTGGGGGCTACACCTTC.

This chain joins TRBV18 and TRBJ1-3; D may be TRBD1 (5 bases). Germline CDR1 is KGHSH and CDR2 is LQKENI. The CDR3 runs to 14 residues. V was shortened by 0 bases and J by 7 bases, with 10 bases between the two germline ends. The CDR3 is CASSPPPGGNTIYF. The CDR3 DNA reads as TGTGCCAGCTCACCACCCCCCGGGGGGAACACCATATATTTT.

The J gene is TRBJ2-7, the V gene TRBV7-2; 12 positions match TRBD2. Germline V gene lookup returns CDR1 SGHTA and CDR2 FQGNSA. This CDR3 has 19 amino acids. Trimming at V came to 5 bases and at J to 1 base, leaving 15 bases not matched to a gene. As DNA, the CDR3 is TGTGCCAGCAGCGAATATTATATACTAGCGGGGGGTGAATCCTACGAGCAGTACTTC. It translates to CASSEYYILAGGESYEQYF.